This TCR beta chain was identified in a study of T cells in Graves' hyperthyroidism and ophthalmopathy (dated by TCRdb to between 2017 and 2020). For the wider study: Peripheral blood samples were taken at initial diagnosis, before any treatment was given. For training and testing, the 100 or so patients in the discovery cohort were randomly divided in a 7:3 ratio. According to the paper, TCR Vbeta CDR3 sequencing was carried out on over 130 peripheral blood samples, which came from fewer than 50 ophthalmopathy, around 74 hyperthyroidism and roughly 17 progressor patients. In about 6 Graves' hyperthyroidism patients, the study also compared T-cell repertoires from thyroid tissue with T-cell repertoires from blood. After sampling, hyperthyroidism patients received methimazole starting at 30 mg daily, and ophthalmopathy patients received high-dose intravenous methylprednisolone. TCR V-J signatures able to tell the groups apart were searched for in a discovery cohort of 95 to 100 patients, of whom more than 40 had Graves' ophthalmopathy and roughly 58 had stable Graves' hyperthyroidism. Prospective prediction of ophthalmopathy was tested in an independent validation cohort consisting of fewer than 20 hyperthyroidism patients and approximately 16 patients who later progressed to ophthalmopathy.

The CDR3 covers 15 residues, taking in both the cysteine and the phenylalanine. Solely the CDR3 DNA is kept, with 45 bases framed from the first base. V lost 2 bases and J lost 2 bases; the stretch between them is 10 bases long. According to the germline V gene (reference sequence), CDR1 reads GTSNPN and CDR2 reads SVGIG. The TCR beta CDR3 regions were amplified from RNA transcripts. For the first round of RT-PCR on the TCR CDR3, the HTBI primer set was used together with the Qiagen OneStep RT-PCR kit. Libraries were constructed in a second round of multiplex PCR, after which size selection and purification were performed. Libraries were sequenced paired-end with 100 bp reads on an Illumina HiSeq2000. As for the authors' bioinformatics: SOAPnuke was used to process the raw data, removing reads that contained adapters or uncalled bases, had a mean Phred below 15, or lacked an exact match to the constant primer or identifier. COPE v1.2.5 was used to merge high-quality paired reads, and clonotypes were defined as unique nucleotide sequences. MiTCR v1.1 was used to align clonotypes to the IMGT TRBV, TRBD and TRBJ reference segments. Only V-J combinations with frequency above 0.0001, covering approximately 99% of repertoires, were analysed. A TCS score was defined as the ratio between F50 (clonal expansion) and ExV (chaos), using BLOSUM62-based TCRdist between CDR3 peptides within each V-J. Welch's t-statistics and random forest reduced 500 to 550 V-J features to 13, which were used in a naive Bayes classifier (R e1071). In TCRdb, the public reads were trimmed at Q25 with fastp and aligned with MiXCR, with productive beta chains retained. Entries that share a CDR3 protein sequence are merged under the most common genes and DNA. These V and J calls rely on TCRdb rather than the paper's analysis. This sample comprises about 300,000 distinct CDR3 sequences, roughly 18% of them detected only once. The ten largest clonotypes hold roughly 40% of the sample.

In the ophthalmopathy patients, disease was moderately to severely active, with a Clinical Activity Score of 3 or more, a NOSPECS grade of 4 or more, and a duration of less than 3 months. Patients with uncontrolled infections, other autoimmune diseases, pregnancy or lactation were excluded. Diagnoses relied on clinical symptoms, serum thyroxine and TRAb, thyroid ultrasound and orbital computed tomography. PBMCs were separated from approximately 9.9 ml of fresh peripheral blood using Ficoll-Paque density gradient centrifugation. Total RNA was extracted using Trizol reagent, and RNA quality was assessed on an Agilent 2100 Bioanalyzer. General study outcomes and caveats: A model built on a 13 V-J signature distinguished ophthalmopathy from stable hyperthyroidism, reaching 87.88% sensitivity and 81.08% specificity in cross-validation and 80%/75% in testing. Sample size was not statistically predetermined, and blinding of investigators to group allocation was not performed. Blood samples also contained most of the expanded thyroid clonotypes (frequency above 0.001), which suggests that blood repertoires may reflect thyroid immune responses. In validation, progression to ophthalmopathy was predicted by the model with 70% to 71% sensitivity and just over 72% specificity, a median of 6.5 months before onset.

Comments on this clonotype: Its cognate antigen has yet to be identified. The sample holds no much larger clone one base away, and base qualities are not on file.

The V and J genes are TRBV30 and TRBJ2-6; too little of a D gene remains to name it. This receptor was identified in a man aged 50 to 59 with Graves' ophthalmopathy. The sequenced sample consisted of blood. The nucleotides read TGTGCCTGGAGTCCCGTTGGCACTGGGGCCAACGTCCTGACTTTC. Translated, it reads CAWSPVGTGANVLTF. Outside the CDR3, residues come from the reference TRBV30 and TRBJ2-6 proteins, so the full variable domain is: SQTIHQWPATLVQPVGSPLSLECTVEGTSNPNLYWYRQAAGRGLQLLFYSVGIGQISSEVPQNLSASRPQDRQFILSSKKLLLSDSGFYLCAWSPVGTGANVLTFGAGSRLTVL.